Below are 29 T cell receptor beta chains sequenced from a single sample in a study of STAT3 mutations in large granular lymphocyte leukemia. Clones were read by immunoSEQ multiplex PCR, and TCRdb kept only the in-frame ones, dropping some. The sample has about 12,000 clones; 81% are singletons. For these TCRs, the target antigens are not known. Study-level results: Every T-cell large granular lymphocyte leukemia patient had at least one immunodominant TCR beta clonotype.

The specimen was peripheral blood mononuclear cells. The receptors shown here come from a man aged 55 to 70 with T-cell large granular lymphocyte leukemia. Some clones in this sample may be carry-over from other donors' samples.

This clone is a singleton in its sample. The chain couples TRBV19 to TRBJ1-1; 7 nucleotides align to TRBD1. CDR3 length: 15 amino acids. V was pared by 0 bases and J by 7 bases, with 8 bases of the junction left unmatched. In germline, CDR1 is LNHDA, CDR2 SQIVND (reference sequence). The CDR3 DNA follows: TGTGCCAGTAGTATAGAAGGGGGCGGACAGCTTGAAGCTTTCTTT. It translates to CASSIEGGGQLEAFF.

This chain joins TRBV5-6 and TRBJ2-7; D gene uncertain. The CDR3 has 13 amino acids. The germline gives CDR1 SGHDT, CDR2 YYEEEE. V lost 0 bases to trimming and J lost 1 base, with 5 bases between them. CDR3 DNA: TGTGCCAGCAGCTTGGCACCGTCCTACGAGCAGTACTTC. Amino acid sequence: CASSLAPSYEQYF.

The chain employs TRBV30 and TRBJ2-7, with D possibly being TRBD2 (6 bases). V was clipped by 5 bases and J by 4 bases, with 18 bases between them. Germline assignment: CDR1 GTSNPN and CDR2 SVGIG (reference sequence). This CDR3 has 14 amino acids. DNA for the CDR3: TGTGCCTGGCCTCATAGGGACTCGATTTACGAGCAGTACTTC. Translation gives CAWPHRDSIYEQYF.

CDR3 region: CASSPGTLGNTEAFF. The CDR3 DNA reads as TGTGCCAGCAGCCCCGGGACCCTCGGGAACACTGAAGCTTTCTTT. The chain combines TRBV9 with TRBJ1-1; maybe TRBD1 (5 bases). Trimming stripped 4 bases from V and 1 base from J, with 14 bases between. CDR3 length: 15 residues. Germline CDR1 SGDLS, CDR2 YYNGEE.

The chain combines TRBV25-1 with TRBJ1-1, with 7 bases identical to TRBD1. Germline-derived CDR1 and CDR2 are MGHDK and SYGVNS. V dropped 3 bases and J dropped 0; count of bases not matched to a gene: 7. CDR3 length equals 16 residues. CDR3 sequence reads: CASSDTGDRMNTEAFF. CDR3 sequence (DNA): TGTGCCAGCAGTGACACAGGGGATAGGATGAACACTGAAGCTTTCTTT.

The rearrangement joins TRBV7-3 to TRBJ2-6; D call uncertain. Trimming removed 3 bases at V and 0 bases at J, with 6 bases between. Germline loops: CDR1 SGHTA, CDR2 FQGTGA. The length of the CDR3 is 15 residues. CDR3 residues: CASSFLASGANVLTF. The CDR3 DNA is TGTGCCAGCAGCTTTCTGGCCTCTGGGGCCAACGTCCTGACTTTC.

In nucleotides, the CDR3 is TGCGCCAGCAGCGGGTTCGAGATAGGTGGGGAGCTGTTTTTT. Protein sequence: CASSGFEIGGELFF. The chain joins TRBV5-1 to TRBJ2-2; no definite D call. The germline CDR1 and CDR2 sequences are SGHRS and YFSETQ. The CDR3 length is 14 residues. Trimming pared 4 bases from V and 8 bases from J, leaving 15 bases between.

This chain's CDR3 is CATSRGHRGVYEQYF. The DNA of the CDR3 is TGTGCCACCAGCAGAGGACACAGGGGGGTGTACGAGCAGTACTTC. The rearrangement links TRBV15 to TRBJ2-7, with 8 bases identical to TRBD1. The CDR3 loop spans 15 amino acids. The J segment lost 4 bases and the V segment lost 1 base, leaving 6 bases of the junction unmatched. Germline lookup yields CDR1 LNHNV and CDR2 YYDKDF (reference sequence).

The chain uses TRBV4-3 and TRBJ1-2, with a weak D call TRBD1 (5 bases). CDR3 length: 14 amino acids. CDR1 is LGHNA, CDR2 YSLEER, per germline. V lost 5 bases and J 4 bases, leaving 14 bases between the germline ends. The CDR3 DNA is TGCGCCAGCAGCTCTCCTGGGGGACTCTATGGCTACACCTTC. This encodes CASSSPGGLYGYTF.

The rearrangement uses TRBV5-1 and TRBJ2-7; 8 positions match TRBD2. This CDR3 region has 16 residues. V lost 0 bases and J lost 7; bases outside the gene matches: 12. The germline gives CDR1 SGHRS, CDR2 YFSETQ. CDR3 protein: CASSLEGSGAPGEQYF. The CDR3 bases are TGCGCCAGCAGCTTGGAAGGTAGCGGGGCCCCAGGAGAGCAGTACTTC.

This chain links TRBV5-1 with TRBJ2-3; TRBD1 might be the D (5 bases). CDR1 and CDR2 (germline): SGHRS, YFSETQ. V was clipped by 4 bases and J by 6 bases, with 12 bases between them. The CDR3 covers 13 residues. CDR3 in amino acids: CASSPQQGDTQYF. The CDR3 DNA is TGCGCCAGCAGCCCTCAGCAGGGCGATACGCAGTATTTT.

The rearrangement links TRBV11-2 to TRBJ2-1; D not resolved. Germline V gene sequence: CDR1 SGHAT, CDR2 FQNNGV. The CDR3 runs to 13 residues. The ends were cut back, 0 bases at V and 4 bases at J, with 4 bases in the middle. The CDR3, as DNA: TGTGCCAGCAGCTTAGACGCGTACAATGAGCAGTTCTTC. This translates into CASSLDAYNEQFF.

The rearrangement joins TRBV4-1 to TRBJ1-5; D not certain. Germline CDR1 is MGHRA and CDR2 is YSYEKL. There are 15 residues in the CDR3. V was shortened by 1 base and J by 1 base, with 8 bases between the two germline ends. The CDR3 is CASSQAVWSNQPQHF. The DNA for the CDR3 is TGCGCCAGCAGCCAAGCCGTGTGGAGCAATCAGCCCCAGCATTTT.

The rearrangement joins TRBV5-4 to TRBJ2-3; D may be TRBD2 (5 bases). From germline, CDR1 is SGHNT and CDR2 YYREEE (reference sequence). The CDR3 has 16 amino acids. Trimming took off 4 bases at V and 7 bases at J, with 22 bases between the two ends. The CDR3 loop reads CASSPGGSVGENTQYF. Here the CDR3 DNA reads TGTGCCAGCAGCCCCGGAGGTAGCGTGGGTGAGAATACGCAGTATTTT.

The chain employs TRBV30 and TRBJ2-1; 10 nucleotides agree with TRBD2. Germline loops: CDR1 GTSNPN, CDR2 SVGIG (reference sequence). The CDR3 has 13 amino acids. V lost 8 bases to trimming and J lost 5 bases; unmatched junction nucleotides: 6. The CDR3 here is CAREREGHNEQFF. CDR3 DNA sequence: TGTGCCAGGGAGCGGGAGGGCCACAATGAGCAGTTCTTC.

The CDR3 coding sequence is TGCGCCAGCAGCGGGACTAGCCGGGCCCTCTCCTACAATGAGCAGTTCTTC. Translated: CASSGTSRALSYNEQFF. The chain joins TRBV5-1 to TRBJ2-1, with 9 bases lining up with TRBD2. V gave up 4 bases and J gave up 0 bases; unmatched junction bases: 8. This CDR3 has 17 residues. CDR1 and CDR2 (germline): SGHRS, YFSETQ.

This clone was seen once. The chain uses TRBV9 and TRBJ2-1; D is unresolved. The germline V and J ends were trimmed by 4 bases and 8 bases, with 10 bases remaining between them. The CDR3 is 12 residues long. Germline V gene lookup returns CDR1 SGDLS and CDR2 YYNGEE. DNA of the CDR3: TGTGCCAGCAGCCGCGTCGGGTATGAGCAGTTCTTC. Protein: CASSRVGYEQFF.

J is TRBJ2-1 and V is TRBV5-1; the D gene could be TRBD1 or TRBD2 (5 bases each). Germline assignment: CDR1 SGHRS and CDR2 YFSETQ. There are 14 residues in the CDR3. Trimming took off 1 base at V and 7 bases at J, with 12 bases between the two ends. CDR3 bases: TGCGCCAGCAGCTTGCTGGGACCTGGGAATGAGCAGTTCTTC. This gives the protein CASSLLGPGNEQFF. The whole variable domain, remainder taken from reference TRBV5-1 and TRBJ2-1, is KAGVTQTPRYLIKTRGQQVTLSCSPISGHRSVSWYQQTPGQGLQFLFEYFSETQRNKGNFPGRFSGRQFSNSRSEMNVSTLELGDSALYLCASSLLGPGNEQFFGPGTRLTVL.

This clone turned up a few times. The chain carries TRBV27 and TRBJ1-3, with TRBD1 matching 7 bases. With V trimmed by 6 bases and J by 8 bases, 13 bases remained unmatched. Germline loops: CDR1 MNHEY, CDR2 SMNVEV (reference sequence). The CDR3 is 15 amino acids. The CDR3 sequence: CASSPALTGRDTIYF. The DNA for the CDR3 is TGTGCCAGCAGCCCGGCCTTGACAGGGAGGGACACCATATATTTT.

The rearrangement uses TRBV7-2 and TRBJ1-1; 8 nucleotides line up with TRBD1. The CDR3 length is 15 residues. The junction had 6 bases not matched to a gene; V was cut back by 5 bases and J by 1 base. In germline, CDR1 is SGHTA, CDR2 FQGNSA. In nucleotides, the CDR3 is TGTGCCAGCAGCCCAGGGGACAGGAGGAACACTGAAGCTTTCTTT. Amino acid sequence: CASSPGDRRNTEAFF.

This clone was recorded once. The chain links TRBV29-1 to TRBJ1-1; no firm D call. Per the germline V gene, CDR1 is SQVTM and CDR2 is ANQGSEA. V was trimmed by 3 bases and J by 3 bases, leaving 8 bases between them. The CDR3 has 12 residues. CDR3 nucleotide sequence: TGCAGCGTTGACCGGGATGACACTGAAGCTTTCTTT. This encodes CSVDRDDTEAFF.

The gene calls are TRBV18 and TRBJ1-4, with 9 bases that match TRBD1. The CDR3 has 17 amino acids. The germline CDR1 and CDR2 sequences are KGHSH and LQKENI. Trimming cost V 3 bases and J 5 bases; bases outside gene matches: 10. CDR3 DNA sequence: TGTGCCAGCTCACCCGCCGGGACAGGGAGATTCAATGAAAAACTGTTTTTT. Translation: CASSPAGTGRFNEKLFF.

V is TRBV7-9 and J is TRBJ2-1; 7 bases match TRBD2. Trimming cost V 0 bases and J 7 bases; bases outside gene matches: 3. The CDR3 runs 14 residues. Germline V CDR1 and CDR2: SEHNR, FQNEAQ (reference sequence). CDR3 nucleotide sequence: TGTGCCAGCAGCTTAGCGGGAGGGGCTAATGAGCAGTTCTTC. Translating gives CASSLAGGANEQFF.

The chain carries TRBV27 and TRBJ2-7; the match to TRBD1 covers 8 bases. Germline CDR1 and CDR2: MNHEY and SMNVEV (reference sequence). With V trimmed by 5 bases and J by 2 bases, 8 bases remained unmatched. The CDR3 has 15 residues. The CDR3, as DNA: TGTGCCAGCAGTCCTTCGGACAGGGTGGCCTACGAGCAGTACTTC. This codes for CASSPSDRVAYEQYF.

The chain carries TRBV10-3 and TRBJ2-3, with 10 positions matching TRBD1. CDR3 length: 16 amino acids. The junction had 11 bases not matched to a gene; V was cut back by 8 bases and J by 3 bases. Germline CDR1 reads ENHRY; CDR2 reads SYGVKD. DNA for the CDR3: TGTGCCATCGGGCTGGACAGGGGGTTTTCGACAGATACGCAGTATTTT. Protein sequence: CAIGLDRGFSTDTQYF.

V usage is TRBV5-1 and J usage is TRBJ2-3; 7 bases map to TRBD2. Germline V gives CDR1 SGHRS, CDR2 YFSETQ. The V and J ends lost 1 base and 2 bases, in that order; junction bases with no gene match: 4. The CDR3 totals 15 residues. CDR3 nucleotide sequence: TGCGCCAGCAGCTTGTTGGCGGGGGTCACAGATACGCAGTATTTT. Translated, it gives CASSLLAGVTDTQYF. The entire variable domain, with the rest obtained from reference TRBV5-1 and TRBJ2-3, is as follows: KAGVTQTPRYLIKTRGQQVTLSCSPISGHRSVSWYQQTPGQGLQFLFEYFSETQRNKGNFPGRFSGRQFSNSRSEMNVSTLELGDSALYLCASSLLAGVTDTQYFGPGTRLTVL.

The V gene is TRBV9, the J gene TRBJ2-7, with D possibly TRBD1 on 5 matching bases. Germline V gene sequence: CDR1 SGDLS, CDR2 YYNGEE. V lost 4 bases, J lost 0 bases, and 14 bases lay in between. The CDR3 contains 15 residues. CDR3 sequence reads: CASSPDRIYSYEQYF. In DNA form, the CDR3 reads TGTGCCAGCAGCCCCGACAGAATTTACTCCTACGAGCAGTACTTC.

In this sample, this clone turned up a few times. CDR3 DNA sequence: TGTGCCAGCAGCCCGGGGTGGGGATCTGGGGCCAACGTCCTGACTTTC. Amino acid sequence: CASSPGWGSGANVLTF. V and J are TRBV7-3 and TRBJ2-6, with D possibly being TRBD2 (5 bases). The CDR3 contains 16 residues. Germline CDR1 and CDR2: SGHTA and FQGTGA. Trimming took 5 bases from V and 1 from J, leaving 12 bases between them.

The chain links TRBV5-4 to TRBJ2-1, with a weak D call TRBD2 (6 bases). This CDR3 is 15 amino acids long. Germline CDR1 is SGHNT and CDR2 is YYREEE (reference sequence). The V gene lost 4 bases and the J gene lost 0 bases, with 11 bases spanning the gap. CDR3 protein: CASSLNSGSYNEQFF. The CDR3 nucleotides are TGTGCCAGCAGCCTAAATAGCGGCTCCTACAATGAGCAGTTCTTC.